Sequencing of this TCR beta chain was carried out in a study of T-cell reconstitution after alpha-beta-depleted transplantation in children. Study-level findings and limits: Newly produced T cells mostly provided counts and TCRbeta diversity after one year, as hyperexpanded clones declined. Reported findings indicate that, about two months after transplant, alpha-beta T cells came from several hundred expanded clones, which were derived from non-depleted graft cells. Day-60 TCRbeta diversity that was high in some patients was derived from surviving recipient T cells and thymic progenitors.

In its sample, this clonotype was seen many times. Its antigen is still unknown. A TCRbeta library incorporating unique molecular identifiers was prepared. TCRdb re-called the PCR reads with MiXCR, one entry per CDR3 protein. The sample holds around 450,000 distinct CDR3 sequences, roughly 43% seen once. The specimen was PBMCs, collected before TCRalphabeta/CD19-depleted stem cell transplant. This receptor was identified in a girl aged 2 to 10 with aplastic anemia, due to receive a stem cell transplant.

The CDR3 reads CASSFQRDVTYEQYF. The CDR3 nucleotides read TGCGCCAGCAGCTTCCAGCGGGACGTCACCTACGAGCAGTACTTC. V is TRBV5-1 and J is TRBJ2-7; TRBD2 matches at 7 bases. This CDR3 region has 15 residues. Trimming cost V 2 bases and J 2 bases; bases outside gene matches: 7. Germline assignment: CDR1 SGHRS and CDR2 YFSETQ.